This T cell receptor beta chain was retrieved from a study of T cell responses to AZD1222 COVID-19 vaccine. Deletions cut 3 bases from V and 5 bases from J, with 13 bases between. This CDR3 is built from 14 residues. The germline V gene encodes CDR1 SGHAT and CDR2 FQNNGV. Remarks on this clone: Its target is unknown.

Study-wide results and limits: Clonal diversity may have been underestimated in mostly white British donors.

Measured with immunoSEQ multiplex PCR; TCRdb has only the in-frame clones, and not every one. The sample lists about 84,000 clones; 87% were seen once. The receptor comes from an adult in good health. Sequenced material: peripheral blood, taken on day 0 of AZD1222 vaccination. The chain employs TRBV11-2 and TRBJ2-5; no reliable D call. DNA for the CDR3: TGTGCCAGCAGCTTTTTAGGGTTTACCGAGACCCAGTACTTC. Protein sequence: CASSFLGFTETQYF.